The rows below give T cell receptor beta chains drawn from one sample of a study of blood T cell repertoires in COVID-19. Clones were sequenced by immunoSEQ multiplex PCR, and TCRdb holds only the in-frame ones, with some missing. The sample includes some 330,000 clones, 85% to 90% seen only once; the top ten take under 4.5%. The sample taken for sequencing was peripheral blood. These receptors all come from a woman in her 50s with active or convalescent COVID-19. CDR3s include the opening cysteine and the closing phenylalanine or tryptophan. A D gene is named only where the DNA matches it firmly. Clone size, where shown, is once, few, many, or a class for clones that have expanded.

>TRBV28|-|-|TRBJ2-7
CASTPTGLSRDEQYF
TGTGCCAGCACCCCTACAGGACTATCCAGGGACGAGCAGTACTTC
>TRBV27|-|-|TRBJ2-3
CASSLKALATLGDTQYF
TGTGCCAGCAGTTTAAAAGCTCTAGCTACTCTGGGAGATACGCAGTATTTT
>TRBV15|-|-|TRBJ2-2
CATSRDSTIPGELFF
TGTGCCACCAGCAGAGACTCAACTATACCCGGGGAGCTGTTTTTT
>TRBV7-8|TRBD1|-|TRBJ1-1
CASSELFKGTARNTEAFF
TGTGCCAGCAGCGAGCTTTTTAAGGGGACAGCGAGGAACACTGAAGCTTTCTTT
>TRBV3-1/TRBV3-2|-|-|TRBJ1-3
CASSSPGSSGNTIYF
TGTGCCAGCAGCTCGCCAGGGTCTTCTGGAAACACCATATATTTT
>TRBV4-1|-|-|TRBJ2-1
CASSQVAGTYNEQFF
TGCGCCAGCAGCCAAGTCGCGGGAACCTACAATGAGCAGTTCTTC
>TRBV18|TRBD2|-|TRBJ2-5
CASSPVAGGPETQYF
TGTGCCAGCTCACCGGTGGCGGGGGGGCCGGAGACCCAGTACTTC
>TRBV27|TRBD1|-|TRBJ2-7
CASSFQGVNEQYF
TGTGCCAGCAGTTTTCAGGGGGTCAACGAGCAGTACTTC
>TRBV12-5|-|-|TRBJ2-2
CASGFLRQGLAGELFF
TGTGCTAGTGGCTTTTTAAGACAGGGACTTGCCGGGGAGCTGTTTTTT
>TRBV6-5|-|few|TRBJ1-2
CASSYRYTGEGYTF
TGTGCCAGCAGTTACCGATACACGGGAGAAGGCTACACCTTC
>TRBV30|TRBD1|-|TRBJ1-3
CAWGASGGPPGNTIYF
TGTGCCTGGGGTGCCTCAGGGGGCCCCCCGGGAAACACCATATATTTT
>TRBV4-1|-|-|TRBJ2-3
CASSQERGGLGTDTQYF
TGCGCCAGCAGCCAAGAGCGTGGAGGATTGGGCACAGATACGCAGTATTTT
>TRBV7-2|-|-|TRBJ1-1
CASSLVPGFGNTEAFF
TGTGCCAGCAGCTTAGTGCCGGGGTTTGGGAACACTGAAGCTTTCTTT
>TRBV9|-|-|TRBJ1-1
CASSGRDGLRDTEAFF
TGTGCCAGCAGCGGGAGGGACGGTCTCCGAGACACTGAAGCTTTCTTT
>TRBV30|-|-|TRBJ1-1
CAWSVLGNTEAFF
TGTGCCTGGAGTGTACTTGGGAACACTGAAGCTTTCTTT
>TRBV4-1|-|-|TRBJ1-1
CASSQVSNTEAFF
TGCGCCAGCAGCCAAGTGAGTAACACTGAAGCTTTCTTT
>TRBV2|TRBD1|-|TRBJ1-6
CASTRRDSVNSPLHF
TGTGCCAGCACTCGAAGGGACAGCGTTAATTCACCCCTCCACTTT